This T cell receptor (beta chain) was found in a study of cytomegalovirus exposure and HLA in healthy donors. The study's findings and limits: Cytomegalovirus-associated status was assigned to fewer than 200 TCR beta chains. It was only CMV serostatus that was available as immune exposure information.

The germline V gene has CDR1 SGHRS and CDR2 YFSETQ. V gave up 2 bases and J gave up 4 bases; unmatched junction bases: 5. This CDR3 comprises 14 residues. 13 Jbeta primers and 60 Vbeta primers were used for the PCR. Authors' analysis steps: Roughly 12 million shared chains were among some 75 million unique TCR beta chains counted in a later analysis. Produced via immunoSEQ multiplex PCR; TCRdb's table is partial and in-frame only. V and J calls and clone size are copied from that table; D and trimming were computed from the DNA. The sample has some 190,000 clones; around 79% are singletons. A remark on this clone: Its matching antigen is unknown.

The sample was PBMCs. The J gene is TRBJ1-2, the V gene TRBV5-1; 7 nucleotides align to TRBD1. The clonotype originates from a woman aged 18-30 years in good health and CMV-seronegative. The CDR3 sequence: CASSFQGEGYGYTF. The CDR3 DNA is TGCGCCAGCAGCTTTCAGGGGGAAGGCTATGGCTACACCTTC. Complete variable domain (other parts from reference TRBV5-1 and TRBJ1-2): KAGVTQTPRYLIKTRGQQVTLSCSPISGHRSVSWYQQTPGQGLQFLFEYFSETQRNKGNFPGRFSGRQFSNSRSEMNVSTLELGDSALYLCASSFQGEGYGYTFGSGTRLTVV.